A single sample is the source of the 27 T cell receptor beta chains below, sequenced in a study of T cells in Graves' hyperthyroidism and ophthalmopathy. TCR beta CDR3 sequences were amplified from RNA transcripts. Carried out on the TCR CDR3, a first-round RT-PCR used the HTBI primer set. TCRdb called the multiplex PCR reads again in MiXCR, with one record for every CDR3 protein. The sample records under 700,000 distinct CDR3 sequences, about 43% being singletons. The specimen was peripheral blood or thyroid tissue (not recorded which). These receptors were collected from a woman aged 18-29 years with Graves' hyperthyroidism.

This clonotype was recorded once. A much more abundant neighbour one base away suggests this may be a read error. The V and J genes are TRBV24-1 and TRBJ1-3, with D unclear. V was clipped by 3 bases and J by 4 bases, with 9 bases between them. The CDR3 covers 14 residues. Germline assignment: CDR1 KGHDR and CDR2 SFDVKD. The CDR3 sequence is CATSDPQFGNTIYF. CDR3 nucleotides: TGTGCCACCAGTGATCCCCAATTCGGAAACACCATATATTTT.

The genes are TRBV11-2 and TRBJ2-2; no clear D gene. Trimming removed 2 bases at V and 4 bases at J, with 11 bases between. This CDR3 region has 15 residues. Germline V gives CDR1 SGHAT, CDR2 FQNNGV. The CDR3 nucleotides are TGTGCCAGCAGCTTAAGAGTCCCCCCCACCGGGGAGCTGTTTTTT. Its protein is CASSLRVPPTGELFF.

This clonotype was detected a few times. The rearrangement links TRBV7-2 to TRBJ2-7, with 7 bases lining up with TRBD1. Unmatched junction bases numbered 4, after V lost 1 base and J lost 7 bases. The CDR3 contains 13 residues. Germline lookup yields CDR1 SGHTA and CDR2 FQGNSA. CDR3 protein: CASSLVVRGEQYF. CDR3 bases: TGTGCCAGCAGCTTAGTTGTCAGGGGGGAGCAGTACTTC. The full variable domain, its missing parts supplied by reference TRBV7-2 and TRBJ2-7, is GAGVSQSPSNKVTEKGKDVELRCDPISGHTALYWYRQSLGQGLEFLIYFQGNSAPDKSGLPSDRFSAERTGGSVSTLTIQRTQQEDSAVYLCASSLVVRGEQYFGPGTRLTVT.

V usage is TRBV2 and J usage is TRBJ2-2; D gene ambiguous. This CDR3 spans 12 amino acids. Trimming removed 7 bases from V and 6 bases from J, with 9 bases in between. CDR1 SNHLY and CDR2 FYNNEI come from the germline V gene. CDR3 sequence: CASNDPPGELFF. DNA for the CDR3: TGTGCCAGCAACGACCCGCCCGGGGAGCTGTTTTTT.

This clonotype occurred once. The chain couples TRBV19 to TRBJ2-5; D not resolved. CDR1 is LNHDA and CDR2 is SQIVND in the germline V gene (reference sequence). Trimming removed 9 bases at V and 1 base at J, with 6 bases between. The CDR3 spans 11 residues. The CDR3 DNA sequence: TGTGCCAGAAGTGTCCAAGAGACCCAGTACTTC. It yields the protein CARSVQETQYF.

The V and J genes are TRBV7-9 and TRBJ1-2, with D unresolved. Trimming removed 1 base from V and 4 bases from J, with 10 bases in between. This CDR3 comprises 14 residues. Germline V gene data show CDR1 as SEHNR and CDR2 as FQNEAQ (reference sequence). DNA for the CDR3: TGTGCCAGCAGCTTAGACGCAGGAGCCTATGGCTACACCTTC. This gives the protein CASSLDAGAYGYTF.

The gene calls are TRBV20-1 and TRBJ2-3, with TRBD2 identical over 13 bases. The CDR3 runs to 16 residues. Germline V gene data show CDR1 as DFQATT and CDR2 as SNEGSKA (reference sequence). V lost 1 base, J lost 2 bases, and 3 bases stayed unmatched. In DNA, the CDR3 is TGCAGTGCTAGAGGCGGACTAGCGGGGGTCACAGATACGCAGTATTTT. Protein sequence: CSARGGLAGVTDTQYF.

This chain connects TRBV20-1 to TRBJ2-5; 9 bases agree with TRBD2. CDR3 length: 13 amino acids. Germline loops: CDR1 DFQATT, CDR2 SNEGSKA (reference sequence). The J segment lost 4 bases and the V segment lost 3 bases, leaving 3 bases of the junction unmatched. CDR3 amino acids: CSARASGIETQYF. The CDR3 DNA sequence: TGCAGTGCTAGGGCTAGCGGGATAGAGACCCAGTACTTC.

This sequence joins TRBV29-1 and TRBJ2-7; either TRBD1 or TRBD2 may supply D (7 bases each). The CDR3 is 12 amino acids. The V gene lost 2 bases and the J gene lost 5 bases, with 10 bases spanning the gap. CDR1 and CDR2 from the germline V gene are SQVTM and ANQGSEA. CDR3 sequence: CSVESGGDEQYF. The CDR3 DNA reads TGCAGCGTTGAATCAGGGGGGGACGAGCAGTACTTC.

This clonotype was detected once. This sequence joins TRBV2 and TRBJ1-2; D is unclear. V gave up 10 bases and J gave up 7 bases, with 16 bases separating them. The CDR3 has 12 amino acids. CDR1 is SNHLY and CDR2 is FYNNEI in the germline V gene. CDR3 sequence (DNA): TGTGCCAACACCGGGTCTGGGAGTGGCTACACCTTC. Translation: CANTGSGSGYTF.

V gene TRBV7-3 combines with J gene TRBJ2-7; 13 positions match TRBD2. Trimming cost V 6 bases and J 5 bases; bases outside gene matches: 7. Per the germline V gene, CDR1 is SGHTA and CDR2 is FQGTGA. This CDR3 is built from 15 residues. CDR3 bases: TGTGCCAGCAGGCGGACTAGCGGGAGTCCCCACGAGCAGTACTTC. Its protein is CASRRTSGSPHEQYF.

This clonotype was seen a few times. The chain has TRBV11-2 and TRBJ1-4; 8 positions match TRBD1. CDR3 length: 15 amino acids. V was clipped by 7 bases and J by 7 bases; unmatched bases: 11. Germline CDR1 and CDR2: SGHAT and FQNNGV. The CDR3 sequence: CASTTGTGRSEKLFF. The CDR3 DNA sequence: TGTGCCAGCACCACTGGGACAGGCCGAAGTGAAAAACTGTTTTTT.

The chain combines TRBV19 with TRBJ2-7; 8 nucleotides line up with TRBD1. Germline trimming cut 5 bases from V and 6 bases from J; bases unmatched to any gene: 12. Germline V CDR1 and CDR2: LNHDA, SQIVND (reference sequence). This CDR3 contains 15 residues. CDR3 sequence: CASSALGQGNREQYF. The CDR3 nucleotides are TGTGCCAGTAGTGCGCTAGGACAGGGAAACCGCGAGCAGTACTTC.

This clonotype was counted between two and nine times. The chain combines TRBV19 with TRBJ1-5; D is undetermined. Looked up from germline, CDR1 is LNHDA and CDR2 is SQIVND (reference sequence). The CDR3 loop spans 12 amino acids. The germline V and J ends were trimmed by 9 bases and 4 bases, with 10 bases remaining between them. The CDR3 protein is CASNGPNQPQHF. The CDR3 DNA sequence: TGTGCCAGCAACGGACCGAATCAGCCCCAGCATTTT.

This clonotype was seen only a few times. This chain's CDR3 is CASSSSGTSDEQYF. In nucleotides, the CDR3 is TGTGCCAGCAGCTCCTCCGGGACTAGCGACGAGCAGTACTTC. V is TRBV7-3 and J is TRBJ2-7; 10 bases map to TRBD2. The CDR3 sequence is 14 residues long. Germline CDR1 reads SGHTA; CDR2 reads FQGTGA. Trimming at V came to 4 bases and at J to 5 bases, leaving 5 bases not matched to a gene.

As for this clonotype: A read error may be the cause here, since a much bigger clone is one base away. The chain combines TRBV7-2 with TRBJ2-5, with D perhaps matching TRBD1 (5 bases). The CDR3 extends over 14 amino acids. V lost 7 bases to trimming and J lost 6 bases, with 18 bases between them. In germline, CDR1 is SGHTA, CDR2 FQGNSA. CDR3 in amino acids: CASIPPGRVKTQYF. As DNA, the CDR3 is TGTGCCAGCATCCCCCCAGGCAGGGTGAAGACCCAGTACTTC.

To note about this clonotype: A much larger clone differs from this one at a single base, so this may be a read error. J is TRBJ1-6 and V is TRBV7-9; the D gene is possibly TRBD1 (6 bases). Deletions cut 6 bases from V and 11 bases from J, with 14 bases between. Germline assignment: CDR1 SEHNR and CDR2 FQNEAQ (reference sequence). The CDR3 length is 13 residues. The CDR3 is CASRSLQGPPLHF. The CDR3 bases are TGTGCCAGCAGATCCCTACAGGGTCCACCCCTCCACTTT.

The V gene is TRBV7-8, the J gene TRBJ2-7, with D perhaps given as TRBD1 or TRBD2 (5 bases each). Trimming removed 5 bases at V and 2 bases at J, with 13 bases between. CDR3 length equals 14 residues. Germline V gene data show CDR1 as SGHVS and CDR2 as FQNEAQ. The CDR3 protein is CASSQVLGPYEQYF. CDR3 nucleotides: TGTGCCAGCAGCCAAGTTCTGGGACCCTACGAGCAGTACTTC.

This clonotype has ten or more counts. V is TRBV29-1 and J is TRBJ2-5; no clear D gene. Trimming shortened V by 7 bases and J by 2 bases, and 14 bases separated the two germline ends. Germline V gene data show CDR1 as SQVTM and CDR2 as ANQGSEA. The CDR3 spans 13 residues. CDR3 nucleotides: TGCAGCGCAACCAGGCCATCTCAAGAGACCCAGTACTTC. It is translated as CSATRPSQETQYF.

The sample holds a few counts of this clonotype. The V and J genes are TRBV6-5 and TRBJ2-7; D possibly corresponds to TRBD1 (5 bases). CDR1 is MNHEY and CDR2 is SVGAGI in the germline V gene. The length of the CDR3 is 12 residues. V gave up 1 base and J gave up 6 bases, with 7 bases separating them. The DNA of the CDR3 is TGTGCCAGCAGTTACTACCAGGGCGAGCAGTACTTC. Translating gives CASSYYQGEQYF.

This clonotype was recorded at least ten times. The chain links TRBV14 to TRBJ2-5; the D is unclear. Germline values: CDR1 SGHDN, CDR2 FVKESK. CDR3 length equals 14 residues. Between the trimmed V and J ends, which lost 3 bases and 4 bases, there was a span of 12 bases. The CDR3 nucleotides read TGTGCCAGCAGCCATGACCCAGGCGGAGAGACCCAGTACTTC. Amino acid sequence: CASSHDPGGETQYF.

The chain recombines TRBV20-1 with TRBJ2-5; the match to TRBD1 covers 8 bases. Germline V gene lookup returns CDR1 DFQATT and CDR2 SNEGSKA (reference sequence). There are 13 residues in the CDR3. The V segment lost 1 base and the J segment 6 bases; nucleotides outside the gene matches: 4. CDR3 nucleotides: TGCAGTGCTAGAGGGACAGGGATTCAGACCCAGTACTTC. Translated: CSARGTGIQTQYF.

This clonotype was picked up a small number of times. The chain couples TRBV13 to TRBJ1-1; D remains ambiguous. The V gene's germline CDR1 is PRHDT and CDR2 FYEKMQ (reference sequence). This CDR3 comprises 14 residues. Trimming removed 4 bases at V and 1 base at J, with 10 bases between. The CDR3 reads CASSSPRGNTEAFF. The CDR3 region has the DNA TGTGCCAGCAGCTCCCCGCGGGGGAACACTGAAGCTTTCTTT.

This clonotype was picked up a small number of times. The CDR3 bases are TGTGCCAGCAGCCCACGGACTGCCCCCACCGGGGAGCTGTTTTTT. It is translated as CASSPRTAPTGELFF. The rearrangement joins TRBV7-2 to TRBJ2-2; tentative D call: TRBD2 (5 bases). Germline V gene sequence: CDR1 SGHTA, CDR2 FQGNSA. V shed 5 bases and J shed 4 bases, with 14 bases lying between them. This CDR3 comprises 15 residues.

V gene TRBV7-3 combines with J gene TRBJ1-1, with 8 bases lining up with TRBD1. There are 13 residues in the CDR3. The junction had 3 bases not matched to a gene; V was cut back by 3 bases and J by 6 bases. The germline V gene has CDR1 SGHTA and CDR2 FQGTGA. The CDR3 spells CASSLSGGAEAFF. CDR3 nucleotides: TGTGCCAGCAGCTTGTCAGGGGGCGCTGAAGCTTTCTTT.

This chain joins TRBV29-1 and TRBJ2-2; unclear D gene. CDR3 size: 10 residues. Per germline, CDR1 SQVTM and CDR2 ANQGSEA. V was pared by 4 bases and J by 8 bases, with 5 bases between. The CDR3 DNA sequence: TGCAGCGTTGCTCTGGGGGAGCTGTTTTTT. This codes for CSVALGELFF.

The rearrangement uses TRBV7-9 and TRBJ1-2, with D possibly TRBD1 on 6 matching bases. The CDR3 totals 12 residues. In germline, CDR1 is SEHNR, CDR2 FQNEAQ (reference sequence). Trimming removed 5 bases from V and 6 bases from J, with 10 bases in between. CDR3 protein: CASSRQDDGYTF. CDR3 DNA sequence: TGTGCCAGCAGCAGACAGGACGATGGCTACACCTTC.